This T cell receptor (beta chain) was sequenced during a study of T cell repertoires in cytomegalovirus infection. General study points: In two of eight donors, the top clonotype was HLA-C-restricted CMV-specific.

Note on this clonotype: The target antigen is unknown.

This CDR3 is built from 16 residues. V lost 6 bases and J lost 0, with 14 bases in between. The germline V gene encodes CDR1 MDHEN and CDR2 SYDVKM. Using its own MiXCR run on the reads, TCRdb lists one record per CDR3 protein. This sample carries about 830,000 distinct CDR3 sequences, around a third of them seen once, and the ten largest clones take under 15%. This sequence joins TRBV28 and TRBJ1-4; D not resolved. This clonotype was sampled from a human donor in good health (CMV status not recorded). Some clones in this sample may be carry-over from other donors' samples. The sample was cultured CD8+ T cells from PBMCs, taken from culture after CMV antigen stimulation. Here the CDR3 reads CASSFVAGTTNEKLFF. The DNA for the CDR3 is TGTGCCAGCAGCTTCGTCGCCGGCACAACTAATGAAAAACTGTTTTTT.